Below, 27 T cell receptor beta chains from the same sample are listed, as sequenced in a study of T cell clones after liver transplantation. This table comes from immunoSEQ multiplex PCR, and its TCRdb copy is limited to in-frame clones, with some not included. Of about 68,000 clones listed, nearly 95% are singletons. Sample: CD4+ T cells from blood, taken around 25 months after liver transplant. The receptors were gathered from a human patient who received a liver transplant. Part of the T cell pool may stem from the graft donor.

The V call is TRBV19, the J call TRBJ2-7; 8 positions match TRBD2. The CDR3 runs to 12 residues. Per germline, CDR1 LNHDA and CDR2 SQIVND (reference sequence). V was clipped by 7 bases and J by 3 bases; unmatched bases: 2. In DNA, the CDR3 is TGTGCCAGTACGGGACTAGGCTACGAGCAGTACTTC. This codes for CASTGLGYEQYF.

The V call is TRBV6-5, the J call TRBJ2-2, with TRBD2 as a possible D gene (5 bases). The CDR3 extends over 14 amino acids. The germline V gene encodes CDR1 MNHEY and CDR2 SVGAGI. The V and J ends lost 7 bases and 0 bases respectively, with 9 bases between them. The CDR3 DNA is TGTGCCAGCAATCGCGGGTCGAACACCGGGGAGCTGTTTTTT. This translates into CASNRGSNTGELFF.

The genes are TRBV6-6 and TRBJ1-5, with 11 bases lining up with TRBD1. The V segment lost 6 bases and the J segment 5 bases; nucleotides outside the gene matches: 6. This CDR3 region has 15 residues. CDR1 is MNHNY, CDR2 SVGAGI, per germline (reference sequence). The CDR3 loop reads CASRTGTGGYQPQHF. Here the CDR3 DNA reads TGTGCCAGCAGGACCGGGACAGGGGGTTATCAGCCCCAGCATTTT.

The chain joins TRBV29-1 to TRBJ1-2, with D perhaps matching TRBD1 (6 bases). V was pared by 4 bases and J by 6 bases, with 9 bases between. The CDR3 spans 11 residues. From germline, CDR1 is SQVTM and CDR2 ANQGSEA. CDR3 DNA sequence: TGCAGCGTTGCGGCAGGGGATGGCTACACCTTC. Its protein product is CSVAAGDGYTF. Full variable domain (missing parts from reference TRBV29-1 and TRBJ1-2): SAVISQKPSRDICQRGTSLTIQCQVDSQVTMMFWYRQQPGQSLTLIATANQGSEATYESGFVIDKFPISRPNLTFSTLTVSNMSPEDSSIYLCSVAAGDGYTFGSGTRLTVV.

CDR3 coding DNA: TGTGCCAGCAGCGCCACTCGCTCTGGGGCCAACGTCCTGACTTTC. This gives the protein CASSATRSGANVLTF. This rearrangement joins TRBV11-2 to TRBJ2-6; D is uncertain. The CDR3 runs 15 residues. Between the trimmed V and J ends, which lost 5 bases and 0 bases, there was a span of 8 bases. In germline, CDR1 is SGHAT, CDR2 FQNNGV.

The V call is TRBV4-3, the J call TRBJ2-7; TRBD1 might be the D (5 bases). V dropped 1 base and J dropped 4 bases, with 17 bases sitting between them. CDR3 length: 16 residues. The germline CDR1 and CDR2 sequences are LGHNA and YSLEER. The CDR3, as DNA: TGCGCCAGCAGCCAAGTTGCTGCAGGGCCCGGGTACGAGCAGTACTTC. This gives the protein CASSQVAAGPGYEQYF.

This clone appeared once. V is TRBV15 and J is TRBJ2-5; D gene uncertain. Germline V gene data show CDR1 as LNHNV and CDR2 as YYDKDF (reference sequence). The CDR3 consists of 16 residues. Between the trimmed V and J ends, which lost 0 bases and 5 bases, there was a span of 16 bases. The CDR3 DNA is TGTGCCACCAGCAGAGATCAGCGACGGATTGCGGAGACCCAGTACTTC. The encoded protein is CATSRDQRRIAETQYF.

V usage is TRBV28 and J usage is TRBJ1-6; no definite D call. This CDR3 has 15 residues. In germline, CDR1 is MDHEN, CDR2 SYDVKM. V gave up 3 bases and J gave up 14 bases, with 20 bases separating them. CDR3 sequence (DNA): TGTGCCAGCAGTTTGGTGAAAGGGCGCGCTGAATCCCTCCACTTT. Protein: CASSLVKGRAESLHF.

This rearrangement joins TRBV7-8 to TRBJ2-7, with a possible D match to TRBD2 (5 bases). CDR3 length equals 14 residues. CDR1 is SGHVS, CDR2 FQNEAQ, per germline. V was clipped by 6 bases and J by 3 bases, with 15 bases between them. CDR3 DNA: TGTGCCAGCAGTCCCTTCCTAGGGAGCTACGAGCAGTACTTC. This codes for CASSPFLGSYEQYF.

The chain joins TRBV2 to TRBJ2-3; D is uncertain. The V gene lost 5 bases and the J gene lost 2 bases, with 11 bases spanning the gap. There are 14 residues in the CDR3. Germline assignment: CDR1 SNHLY and CDR2 FYNNEI. This CDR3 reads CASSRRQSTDTQYF. The DNA for the CDR3 is TGTGCCAGCAGTCGTCGTCAGTCCACAGATACGCAGTATTTT.

This rearrangement joins TRBV2 to TRBJ2-1, with 7 bases fitting TRBD1. This CDR3 is built from 14 residues. The germline CDR1 and CDR2 sequences are SNHLY and FYNNEI. J was trimmed by 7 bases and V by 4 bases; bases with no gene match: 7. CDR3 residues: CASSVEGADNEQFF. DNA for the CDR3: TGTGCCAGCAGTGTTGAGGGGGCTGATAATGAGCAGTTCTTC.

The chain carries TRBV9 and TRBJ2-5, with TRBD2 matching 8 bases. The germline V gene has CDR1 SGDLS and CDR2 YYNGEE. J gave up 3 bases and V 6 bases, and 13 bases lay outside the gene matches. CDR3 length: 16 amino acids. CDR3 residues: CASTPLGAGVEETQYF. The CDR3 DNA follows: TGTGCCAGCACCCCTTTGGGAGCGGGAGTCGAAGAGACCCAGTACTTC.

CDR3 DNA: TGTGCCAGCAGCTTAGATCTCCCCAGTTACAATGAGCAGTTCTTC. This codes for CASSLDLPSYNEQFF. The genes are TRBV11-2 and TRBJ2-1; no firm D call. Trimming cost V 0 bases and J 4 bases, with 10 bases left between them. This CDR3 has 15 amino acids. From germline, CDR1 is SGHAT and CDR2 FQNNGV.

The J gene is TRBJ2-3, the V gene TRBV2; D possibly corresponds to TRBD2 (5 bases). Germline V CDR1 and CDR2: SNHLY, FYNNEI. Trimming took 6 bases from V and 2 from J, leaving 12 bases between them. CDR3 size: 14 residues. The CDR3 is CASRPGLNTDTQYF. The CDR3 DNA reads as TGTGCCAGCAGACCTGGACTTAACACAGATACGCAGTATTTT.

J is TRBJ2-1 and V is TRBV4-2; 7 bases line up with TRBD2. Unmatched junction bases numbered 9, after V lost 0 bases and J lost 7 bases. Germline V lookup: CDR1 LGHNA, CDR2 YNFKEQ. The CDR3 spans 16 residues. CDR3 bases: TGTGCCAGCAGCCAAGAGACTGTGGGAGGGCCGAATGAGCAGTTCTTC. Protein: CASSQETVGGPNEQFF.

The rearrangement links TRBV5-1 to TRBJ2-3, with D perhaps TRBD1 or TRBD2 (5 bases each). Germline V CDR1 and CDR2: SGHRS, YFSETQ. The CDR3 covers 15 residues. The V and J ends lost 4 bases and 4 bases respectively, with 16 bases between them. The DNA of the CDR3 is TGCGCCAGCAGCCCTGGGGGTTTTGGGTCAGATACGCAGTATTTT. Amino acid sequence: CASSPGGFGSDTQYF.

V gene TRBV14 combines with J gene TRBJ2-3; 7 nucleotides align to TRBD2. The CDR3 is made up of 17 amino acids. V lost 0 bases to trimming and J lost 4 bases; unmatched junction nucleotides: 10. The V gene's germline CDR1 is SGHDN and CDR2 FVKESK. The CDR3 loop reads CASSQDRRDYQPDTQYF. The CDR3 DNA is TGTGCCAGCAGCCAAGATCGGAGGGACTACCAGCCAGATACGCAGTATTTT.

V usage is TRBV9 and J usage is TRBJ2-7; 9 bases align to TRBD1. Per germline, CDR1 SGDLS and CDR2 YYNGEE. Losses at the gene ends were 4 bases for V and 3 bases for J; bases not matched to a gene: 2. The CDR3 is 13 residues long. CDR3 nucleotides: TGTGCCAGCAGCCCGGGACAGGGCTACGAGCAGTACTTC. This encodes CASSPGQGYEQYF.

The table lists this clone with a count of one. The J gene is TRBJ2-1, the V gene TRBV29-1; 9 nucleotides agree with TRBD2. V shed 5 bases, J shed 8 bases, and the junction held 7 bases outside the gene matches. This CDR3 has 13 amino acids. The germline V gene has CDR1 SQVTM and CDR2 ANQGSEA. The CDR3 nucleotides are TGCAGCGTTTTAGCGGGAGCTGGCGATGAGCAGTTCTTC. Amino acids: CSVLAGAGDEQFF.

Of note for this clone: The germline gene is not matched at one end of the junction; a read error may be the cause. V usage is TRBV6-5 and J usage is TRBJ2-5; TRBD2 is a possible D gene (5 bases). This CDR3 contains 16 residues. In germline, CDR1 is MNHEY, CDR2 SVGAGI. The CDR3 sequence: CASSYSTSGVQGTQYF. CDR3 bases: TGTGCCAGCAGTTACTCTACTAGTGGAGTCCAAGGGACCCAGTACTTC.

The rearrangement joins TRBV5-1 to TRBJ1-1, with 7 nucleotides matching TRBD1. The germline V gene encodes CDR1 SGHRS and CDR2 YFSETQ. The length of the CDR3 is 14 residues. V was clipped by 0 bases and J by 5 bases; unmatched bases: 4. CDR3 loop: CASSLGQGRTEAFF. DNA for the CDR3: TGCGCCAGCAGCTTGGGACAGGGACGGACTGAAGCTTTCTTT.

The rearrangement uses TRBV5-1 and TRBJ2-7; D unresolved. V lost 0 bases and J 7 bases, leaving 11 bases between the germline ends. This CDR3 spans 13 amino acids. Germline-derived CDR1 and CDR2 are SGHRS and YFSETQ. The CDR3: CASSLVASREQYF. The CDR3 nucleotides are TGCGCCAGCAGCTTGGTGGCATCTAGAGAGCAGTACTTC.

The chain combines TRBV7-3 with TRBJ2-5; 10 nucleotides match TRBD2. Per germline, CDR1 SGHTA and CDR2 FQGTGA. The CDR3 has 15 residues. V lost 5 bases and J lost 1; bases outside the gene matches: 4. In DNA form, the CDR3 reads TGTGCCAGCAGCCCCGGACTAGCGGCCCAAGAGACCCAGTACTTC. Its protein is CASSPGLAAQETQYF.

J is TRBJ2-7 and V is TRBV6-5; TRBD1 matches at 10 bases. The V gene's germline CDR1 is MNHEY and CDR2 SVGAGI. This CDR3 is 14 amino acids long. Trimming cost V 6 bases and J 7 bases; bases outside gene matches: 9. The CDR3 protein is CASRSGTGVKEQYF. The CDR3 bases are TGTGCCAGCAGATCCGGGACAGGGGTAAAAGAGCAGTACTTC.

V gene TRBV5-1 combines with J gene TRBJ2-1; 7 bases fit TRBD2. V lost 6 bases and J lost 4; bases outside the gene matches: 7. Germline assignment: CDR1 SGHRS and CDR2 YFSETQ. The CDR3 extends over 14 amino acids. CDR3 protein: CASTPGGSYNEQFF. As DNA, the CDR3 is TGCGCCAGCACCCCGGGGGGATCATACAATGAGCAGTTCTTC.

The V gene is TRBV5-4, the J gene TRBJ2-3; tentative D call: TRBD2 (5 bases). With 0 bases removed from V and 2 bases from J, the gap between germline ends came to 7 bases. Germline loops: CDR1 SGHNT, CDR2 YYREEE (reference sequence). The CDR3 is 14 residues long. In DNA, the CDR3 is TGTGCCAGCAGCTTGGCGCGGGCCACAGATACGCAGTATTTT. Amino acids: CASSLARATDTQYF.

V and J are TRBV9 and TRBJ2-1; maybe TRBD2 (6 bases). CDR1 and CDR2 (germline): SGDLS, YYNGEE. The CDR3 has 15 amino acids. V lost 1 base and J lost 3, with 11 bases in between. CDR3 loop: CASSVLGGIYNEQFF. The DNA of the CDR3 is TGTGCCAGCAGCGTACTTGGCGGGATCTACAATGAGCAGTTCTTC.